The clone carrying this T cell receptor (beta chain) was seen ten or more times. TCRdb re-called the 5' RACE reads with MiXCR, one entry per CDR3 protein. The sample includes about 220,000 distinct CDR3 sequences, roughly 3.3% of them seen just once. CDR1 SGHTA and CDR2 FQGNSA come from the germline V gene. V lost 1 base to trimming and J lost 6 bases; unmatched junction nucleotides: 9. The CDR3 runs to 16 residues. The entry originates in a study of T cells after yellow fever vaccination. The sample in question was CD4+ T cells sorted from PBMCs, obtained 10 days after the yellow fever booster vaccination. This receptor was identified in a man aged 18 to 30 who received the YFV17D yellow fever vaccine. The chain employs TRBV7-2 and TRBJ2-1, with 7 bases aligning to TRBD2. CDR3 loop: CASSLVASGALNEQFF. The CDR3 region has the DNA TGTGCCAGCAGCTTAGTGGCTAGCGGAGCCCTCAATGAGCAGTTCTTC.